These 12 T cell receptor beta chains were all obtained from the same sample, sequenced in a study of T-cell reconstitution after alpha-beta-depleted transplantation in children. As it was prepared, the TCRbeta library received unique molecular identifiers. TCRdb recomputed calls from the PCR reads with MiXCR, one row per CDR3 protein. The repertoire consists of fewer than 90,000 distinct CDR3 sequences, with 7.3% occurring once and the leading ten covering about 2.3%. This sample comprised PBMCs from the stem cell graft donor, obtained from the stem cell graft. These receptors originate from a human donor who donated a stem cell graft to a child with acute lymphoblastic leukemia.

J is TRBJ2-3 and V is TRBV5-5, with D unclear. The V end lost 0 bases, the J end lost 6 bases, and 17 bases lay between the germline ends. CDR1 is SGHKS, CDR2 YYEKEE, per germline (reference sequence). The CDR3 consists of 16 residues. For the CDR3, the DNA is TGTGCCAGCAGCTTGGACGTCGGCTTACCTAGGGATACGCAGTATTTT. As protein: CASSLDVGLPRDTQYF. The variable domain in full, with the rest retrieved from reference TRBV5-5 and TRBJ2-3, is DAGVTQSPTHLIKTRGQQVTLRCSPISGHKSVSWYQQVLGQGPQFIFQYYEKEERGRGNFPDRFSARQFPNYSSELNVNALLLGDSALYLCASSLDVGLPRDTQYFGPGTRLTVL.

This clonotype has ten or more counts. V is TRBV9 and J is TRBJ1-1, with D hard to call. V dropped 1 base and J dropped 1 base, with 11 bases sitting between them. The CDR3 sequence is 15 residues long. Germline V lookup: CDR1 SGDLS, CDR2 YYNGEE. In nucleotides, the CDR3 is TGTGCCAGCAGCGTAAGTATCGAGAGGAACACTGAAGCTTTCTTT. This encodes CASSVSIERNTEAFF.

CDR3 in DNA: TGTGCCAGCAGCGTCGGAGCGGGGCTCACAGATACGCAGTATTTT. Translating gives CASSVGAGLTDTQYF. This chain connects TRBV9 to TRBJ2-3; TRBD2 matches 7 bases. With 2 bases clipped from V and 2 bases from J, the junction kept 5 bases outside the gene matches. CDR1 SGDLS and CDR2 YYNGEE come from the germline V gene. This CDR3 spans 15 amino acids.

This clonotype turned up a few times. V usage is TRBV6-6 and J usage is TRBJ2-7; no clear D. CDR3 length: 14 residues. CDR1 is MNHNY and CDR2 is SVGAGI in the germline V gene (reference sequence). V gave up 5 bases and J gave up 2 bases, with 13 bases separating them. The CDR3 region is CASSIHQVAYEQYF. Written as DNA, the CDR3 is TGTGCCAGCAGTATTCACCAGGTTGCCTACGAGCAGTACTTC.

The table lists this clonotype with many counts. The chain is built from TRBV18 and TRBJ2-4; 9 positions match TRBD1. Germline CDR1 and CDR2: KGHSH and LQKENI. CDR3 size: 14 residues. J was trimmed by 6 bases and V by 8 bases; bases with no gene match: 8. CDR3 in amino acids: CASREGQGGNIQYF. CDR3 DNA: TGTGCCAGCCGAGAGGGACAGGGTGGAAACATTCAGTACTTC.

This clonotype was counted ten times or more. The chain joins TRBV29-1 to TRBJ1-1, with D maybe TRBD1 (6 bases). The CDR3 extends over 13 amino acids. Germline V gene sequence: CDR1 SQVTM, CDR2 ANQGSEA. Trimming removed 5 bases from V and 0 bases from J, with 10 bases in between. This CDR3 is CSVSRGLNTEAFF. The CDR3 nucleotides are TGCAGCGTTAGCAGGGGACTGAACACTGAAGCTTTCTTT.

This clonotype has a count of ten or more. The chain recombines TRBV12-3 or TRBV12-4 with TRBJ2-1; D is unresolved. The CDR3 extends over 12 amino acids. Trimming cost V 10 bases and J 2 bases, with 9 bases left between them. The DNA for the CDR3 is TGTGCCACCGGGTGGACCTACAATGAGCAGTTCTTC. Translated: CATGWTYNEQFF.

This clonotype was recorded many times. The gene calls are TRBV29-1 and TRBJ2-2; the D gene is possibly TRBD1 (6 bases). Germline V lookup: CDR1 SQVTM, CDR2 ANQGSEA. The CDR3 has 15 residues. Trimming removed 4 bases at V and 0 bases at J, with 12 bases between. The CDR3: CSVVGNRANTGELFF. CDR3 sequence (DNA): TGCAGCGTTGTGGGTAACAGGGCGAACACCGGGGAGCTGTTTTTT.

The rearrangement uses TRBV29-1 and TRBJ2-2, with 8 bases identical to TRBD1. The germline gives CDR1 SQVTM, CDR2 ANQGSEA. The length of the CDR3 is 13 residues. V lost 7 bases and J lost 4; bases outside the gene matches: 5. CDR3 sequence: CSARQGSTGELFF. In DNA form, the CDR3 reads TGCAGCGCCCGACAGGGGAGCACCGGGGAGCTGTTTTTT.

The chain recombines TRBV18 with TRBJ2-5, with TRBD1 matching over 7 bases. With 3 bases clipped from V and 2 bases from J, the junction kept 3 bases outside the gene matches. The CDR3 contains 14 residues. CDR1 and CDR2 from the germline V gene are KGHSH and LQKENI. The CDR3, as DNA: TGTGCCAGCTCACCGGACAGGCTTCAAGAGACCCAGTACTTC. Its protein is CASSPDRLQETQYF.

This clonotype occurred many times. V gene TRBV6-4 combines with J gene TRBJ2-3; no clear D gene. From germline, CDR1 is MRHNA and CDR2 SNTAGT. The CDR3 is 15 amino acids. V was pared by 3 bases and J by 2 bases, with 12 bases between. CDR3 sequence: CASSEGRMDTDTQYF. CDR3 DNA sequence: TGTGCCAGCAGTGAAGGACGGATGGACACAGATACGCAGTATTTT.

This clonotype has at least ten counts. The chain recombines TRBV27 with TRBJ2-1, with D unclear. The ends were cut back, 4 bases at V and 4 bases at J, with 14 bases in the middle. The CDR3 covers 15 residues. In germline, CDR1 is MNHEY, CDR2 SMNVEV (reference sequence). The CDR3 region has the DNA TGTGCCAGCAGTTCCCTTCCTGTAGATTACAATGAGCAGTTCTTC. This codes for CASSSLPVDYNEQFF.